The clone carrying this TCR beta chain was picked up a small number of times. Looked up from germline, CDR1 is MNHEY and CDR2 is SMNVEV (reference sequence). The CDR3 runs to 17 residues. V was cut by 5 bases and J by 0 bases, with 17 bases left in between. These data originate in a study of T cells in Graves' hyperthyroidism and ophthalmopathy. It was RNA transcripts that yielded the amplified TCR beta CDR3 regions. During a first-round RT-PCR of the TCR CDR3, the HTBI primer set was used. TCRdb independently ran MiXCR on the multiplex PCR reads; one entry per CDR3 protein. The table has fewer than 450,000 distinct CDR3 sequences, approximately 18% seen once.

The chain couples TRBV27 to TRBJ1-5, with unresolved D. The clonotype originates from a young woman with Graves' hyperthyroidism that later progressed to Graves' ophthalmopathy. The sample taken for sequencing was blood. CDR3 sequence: CASSVWGPSYSNQPQHF. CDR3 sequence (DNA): TGTGCCAGCAGTGTTTGGGGTCCCTCTTATAGCAATCAGCCCCAGCATTTT.